The next 17 T cell receptor beta chains were all read from a single sample in a study of OX40 agonist ivuxolimab in advanced cancers. Clones were sequenced by immunoSEQ multiplex PCR, and TCRdb holds only the in-frame ones, with some missing. Here the sample spans around 98,000 clones, about 83% being singletons. Sample: CD4+ or CD8+ T cells sorted from blood, taken in a trial of the OX40 agonist ivuxolimab. These receptors were obtained from an adult with an advanced solid tumor such as melanoma, head and neck, liver or kidney cancer.

The V gene is TRBV19, the J gene TRBJ1-2; D is unresolved. The CDR3 extends over 13 amino acids. In germline, CDR1 is LNHDA, CDR2 SQIVND (reference sequence). The V end was cut by 9 bases, the J end by 8 bases, with 19 bases between. CDR3 sequence: CASNTERGSGYTF. The CDR3, as DNA: TGTGCCAGCAACACTGAACGGGGTTCCGGCTACACCTTC.

V gene TRBV19 combines with J gene TRBJ2-3; possible D gene TRBD2, 5 bases. Trimming pared 5 bases from V and 1 base from J, leaving 10 bases between. This CDR3 is 14 amino acids long. CDR1 and CDR2 (germline): LNHDA, SQIVND (reference sequence). CDR3 DNA sequence: TGTGCCAGTAGTCCCCCCGGGGGCACAGATACGCAGTATTTT. Encoded protein: CASSPPGGTDTQYF.

The gene calls are TRBV7-8 and TRBJ2-7; either TRBD1 or TRBD2 may fit D (5 bases each). This CDR3 spans 15 amino acids. Germline V gene sequence: CDR1 SGHVS, CDR2 FQNEAQ. Trimming cost V 3 bases and J 6 bases, with 18 bases left between them. CDR3: CASSLGDPALSEQYF. In DNA form, the CDR3 reads TGTGCCAGCAGCTTGGGGGATCCAGCTCTCAGCGAGCAGTACTTC.

Within the sample, this clone is medium-sized. This rearrangement joins TRBV6-5 to TRBJ1-2, with D unclear. V gave up 5 bases and J gave up 7 bases, with 8 bases separating them. The CDR3 loop spans 11 amino acids. Germline CDR1 reads MNHEY; CDR2 reads SVGAGI. CDR3 protein: CASSEGFGYTF. The CDR3 DNA is TGTGCCAGCAGTGAAGGGTTTGGCTACACCTTC.

This chain joins TRBV6-5 and TRBJ1-2, with D tentatively TRBD1 (5 bases). Trimming took off 2 bases at V and 6 bases at J, with 13 bases between the two ends. The CDR3 is made up of 14 amino acids. The germline V gene encodes CDR1 MNHEY and CDR2 SVGAGI. The CDR3 loop is CASSYVGTWDGYTF. The CDR3, as DNA: TGTGCCAGCAGTTACGTCGGGACCTGGGATGGCTACACCTTC.

The chain links TRBV5-4 to TRBJ1-2; D not resolved. The CDR3 runs to 13 residues. Trimming shortened V by 0 bases and J by 6 bases, and 9 bases separated the two germline ends. Per the germline V gene, CDR1 is SGHNT and CDR2 is YYREEE (reference sequence). This CDR3 reads CASSLAFQNGYTF. For the CDR3, the DNA is TGTGCCAGCAGCTTGGCTTTCCAAAATGGCTACACCTTC.

This clone was counted a few times. The chain couples TRBV18 to TRBJ1-6, with D possibly matching TRBD1 (6 bases). Per germline, CDR1 KGHSH and CDR2 LQKENI. This CDR3 region has 14 residues. The germline V and J ends were trimmed by 3 bases and 8 bases, with 11 bases remaining between them. CDR3 coding DNA: TGTGCCAGCTCACCCACAGGGTGGGATTCACCCCTCCACTTT. It encodes CASSPTGWDSPLHF.

V gene TRBV5-1 combines with J gene TRBJ2-1; D gene unclear. CDR3 length equals 16 residues. Germline assignment: CDR1 SGHRS and CDR2 YFSETQ. V lost 0 bases and J 4 bases, leaving 14 bases between the germline ends. The CDR3 loop reads CASSLAKSLQYNEQFF. The CDR3 nucleotides read TGCGCCAGCAGCTTGGCCAAGTCCCTTCAGTACAATGAGCAGTTCTTC.

This clone appeared once. The chain links TRBV19 to TRBJ1-2, with a possible D match to TRBD1 (5 bases). This CDR3 region has 12 residues. V lost 10 bases and J 6 bases, leaving 15 bases between the germline ends. Germline CDR1 reads LNHDA; CDR2 reads SQIVND (reference sequence). DNA for the CDR3: TGTGCCACAAGAGGGGCGGGGGATGGCTACACCTTC. Its translation: CATRGAGDGYTF.

CDR3 sequence: CASSQRWGLETQYF. DNA of the CDR3: TGTGCCAGCAGCCAAAGGTGGGGACTTGAGACCCAGTACTTC. The V and J genes are TRBV5-6 and TRBJ2-5; tentatively, D is TRBD2 (6 bases). Trimming removed 4 bases at V and 5 bases at J, with 15 bases between. CDR3 length: 14 residues. Looked up from germline, CDR1 is SGHDT and CDR2 is YYEEEE.

The V gene is TRBV10-3, the J gene TRBJ2-6; D may be TRBD2 (6 bases). Germline CDR1 reads ENHRY; CDR2 reads SYGVKD. Trimming removed 5 bases at V and 4 bases at J, with 18 bases between. The CDR3 loop spans 17 amino acids. CDR3 nucleotide sequence: TGTGCCATCAGTCCTGTCAACGCGGGATCGGGGGCCAACGTCCTGACTTTC. This sequence encodes CAISPVNAGSGANVLTF.

Here the CDR3 reads CASSLGPEHYGYTF. CDR3 sequence (DNA): TGTGCCAGCAGCTTAGGACCAGAGCACTATGGCTACACCTTC. V is TRBV13 and J is TRBJ1-2; D is undetermined. The germline CDR1 and CDR2 sequences are PRHDT and FYEKMQ (reference sequence). CDR3 size: 14 residues. V was trimmed by 0 bases and J by 3 bases, leaving 8 bases between them.

This chain joins TRBV15 and TRBJ1-4, with 9 positions matching TRBD1. Germline V lookup: CDR1 LNHNV, CDR2 YYDKDF (reference sequence). The CDR3 is 15 residues long. J gave up 8 bases and V 0 bases, and 4 bases lay outside the gene matches. The CDR3 bases are TGTGCCACCAGCAGAGATCCGACAGGGGGGGAAAAACTGTTTTTT. Its translation: CATSRDPTGGEKLFF.

V and J are TRBV5-8 and TRBJ1-5; D remains unclear. This CDR3 is built from 15 residues. V was pared by 1 base and J by 4 bases, with 12 bases between. Germline CDR1 SGHTS, CDR2 YDEGEE. Here the CDR3 DNA reads TGTGCCAGCAGCTTGCATCTTGCGATGAATCAGCCCCAGCATTTT. It encodes CASSLHLAMNQPQHF.

The chain is built from TRBV27 and TRBJ2-3; unclear D gene. Trimming took off 6 bases at V and 2 bases at J, with 6 bases between the two ends. The CDR3 consists of 12 residues. Germline-derived CDR1 and CDR2 are MNHEY and SMNVEV (reference sequence). CDR3 protein: CASSQFTDTQYF. The CDR3 nucleotides are TGTGCCAGCAGCCAGTTCACAGATACGCAGTATTTT.

V is TRBV10-3 and J is TRBJ1-1; a possible D gene is TRBD1 (6 bases). The CDR3 runs to 15 residues. Per the germline V gene, CDR1 is ENHRY and CDR2 is SYGVKD. Trimming stripped 11 bases from V and 1 base from J, with 20 bases between. The CDR3 sequence: CASQEGRGENTEAFF. CDR3 nucleotide sequence: TGTGCCTCCCAGGAAGGCAGGGGAGAGAACACTGAAGCTTTCTTT.

The chain carries TRBV14 and TRBJ2-3; a possible D gene is TRBD2 (5 bases). The CDR3 loop spans 16 amino acids. The V end lost 3 bases, the J end lost 2 bases, and 15 bases lay between the germline ends. Germline V gene data show CDR1 as SGHDN and CDR2 as FVKESK. DNA of the CDR3: TGTGCCAGCAGCCACCGAACCGGGATCCACACAGATACGCAGTATTTT. Protein: CASSHRTGIHTDTQYF.